Following are 23 T cell receptor beta chains from one sample sequenced in a study of graft-versus-host responses after intestinal transplantation. Sequenced by immunoSEQ multiplex PCR; TCRdb stores in-frame clones only, minus some. The sample records about 54,000 clones, about 90% being singletons. The material sequenced was PBMCs, taken nearly 670 days after intestinal transplant. The receptors stem from a human patient who received an intestinal transplant, so some T cells may come from the graft donor.

The chain combines TRBV6-5 with TRBJ1-2; tentatively, D is TRBD1 (5 bases). V gave up 8 bases and J gave up 3 bases, with 19 bases separating them. The CDR3 runs 15 residues. The germline V gene has CDR1 MNHEY and CDR2 SVGAGI. DNA for the CDR3: TGTGCCAGCTCCTCTATCCAGGGAGGAGACTATGGCTACACCTTC. Translating it yields CASSSIQGGDYGYTF.

CDR3 nucleotide sequence: TGCGCCAGCAGCTTTCTGGGGCCAGGGCCCTACACTGAAGCTTTCTTT. This encodes CASSFLGPGPYTEAFF. The chain is built from TRBV5-1 and TRBJ1-1; D is possibly TRBD1 (5 bases). This CDR3 is built from 16 residues. Trimming pared 2 bases from V and 3 bases from J, leaving 17 bases between. Germline V CDR1 and CDR2: SGHRS, YFSETQ. Drawing the rest from reference TRBV5-1 and TRBJ1-1, the complete variable domain is KAGVTQTPRYLIKTRGQQVTLSCSPISGHRSVSWYQQTPGQGLQFLFEYFSETQRNKGNFPGRFSGRQFSNSRSEMNVSTLELGDSALYLCASSFLGPGPYTEAFFGQGTRLTVV.

The CDR3: CASSSPPGETQYF. In DNA, the CDR3 is TGTGCCAGCAGCTCTCCCCCTGGAGAGACCCAGTACTTC. The V gene is TRBV13, the J gene TRBJ2-5; D not certain. Trimming removed 4 bases at V and 4 bases at J, with 10 bases between. The CDR3 covers 13 residues. Per the germline V gene, CDR1 is PRHDT and CDR2 is FYEKMQ (reference sequence). Complete variable domain (other parts from reference TRBV13 and TRBJ2-5): AAGVIQSPRHLIKEKRETATLKCYPIPRHDTVYWYQQGPGQDPQFLISFYEKMQSDKGSIPDRFSAQQFSDYHSELNMSSLELGDSALYFCASSSPPGETQYFGPGTRLLVL.

This clone was recorded once. The chain couples TRBV18 to TRBJ1-2, with D maybe TRBD1 (5 bases). CDR1 and CDR2 (germline): KGHSH, LQKENI. V lost 2 bases and J lost 4, with 23 bases in between. The CDR3 is made up of 18 amino acids. CDR3 DNA sequence: TGTGCCAGCTCACCAAAACAACTCGGGGCCCGGGACGGCTATGGCTACACCTTC. Translating gives CASSPKQLGARDGYGYTF. The full variable domain, its missing parts supplied by reference TRBV18 and TRBJ1-2, is NAGVMQNPRHLVRRRGQEARLRCSPMKGHSHVYWYRQLPEEGLKFMVYLQKENIIDESGMPKERFSAEFPKEGPSILRIQQVVRGDSAAYFCASSPKQLGARDGYGYTFGSGTRLTVV.

The V gene is TRBV21-1, the J gene TRBJ1-1. TRBV21-1 is a documented pseudogene. CDR3 length: 12 amino acids. CDR3 in amino acids: CASPKAGGKAFF. Written as DNA, the CDR3 is TGTGCCAGCCCCAAAGCGGGGGGGAAAGCTTTCTTT.

The chain recombines TRBV7-9 with TRBJ2-7; maybe TRBD1 (6 bases). The CDR3 consists of 14 residues. Per the germline V gene, CDR1 is SEHNR and CDR2 is FQNEAQ (reference sequence). Trimming shortened V by 1 base and J by 5 bases, and 12 bases separated the two germline ends. Here the CDR3 reads CASSLEGVDDEQYF. CDR3 nucleotides: TGTGCCAGCAGCTTAGAGGGGGTTGACGACGAGCAGTACTTC. The full variable domain, in which reference TRBV7-9 and TRBJ2-7 provide the parts outside the CDR3, is DTGVSQNPRHKITKRGQNVTFRCDPISEHNRLYWYRQTLGQGPEFLTYFQNEAQLEKSRLLSDRFSAERPKGSFSTLEIQRTEQGDSAMYLCASSLEGVDDEQYFGPGTRLTVT.

This clone was observed a few times. The gene calls are TRBV4-2 and TRBJ1-1; no clear D gene. The germline V gene encodes CDR1 LGHNA and CDR2 YNFKEQ. Trimming cost V 1 base and J 5 bases, with 8 bases left between them. This CDR3 region has 13 residues. The CDR3 nucleotides read TGTGCCAGCAGCCAAGGTATGCGGACTGAAGCTTTCTTT. It is translated as CASSQGMRTEAFF.

The chain employs TRBV5-1 and TRBJ1-2; the match to TRBD1 covers 7 bases. The V gene's germline CDR1 is SGHRS and CDR2 YFSETQ. The junction had 10 bases not matched to a gene; V was cut back by 0 bases and J by 5 bases. CDR3 length: 16 residues. The CDR3 here is CASSLGQGDQLYGYTF. The CDR3 nucleotides are TGCGCCAGCAGCTTGGGACAGGGAGATCAACTTTATGGCTACACCTTC.

This clone has only one observation. The V and J genes are TRBV5-8 and TRBJ2-6; D is perhaps TRBD1 (6 bases). This CDR3 has 19 amino acids. V was pared by 0 bases and J by 0 bases, with 16 bases between. Germline CDR1 SGHTS, CDR2 YDEGEE. The CDR3 protein is CASSLAGDRWHSGANVLTF. CDR3 nucleotides: TGTGCCAGCAGCTTGGCCGGAGACAGGTGGCACTCTGGGGCCAACGTCCTGACTTTC.

The chain combines TRBV4-1 with TRBJ2-1; the D gene is possibly TRBD1 (5 bases). CDR3 length: 17 residues. The germline V and J ends were trimmed by 4 bases and 10 bases, with 26 bases remaining between them. Looked up from germline, CDR1 is MGHRA and CDR2 is YSYEKL. This CDR3 is CASSPRPLRVDSVEQFF. Here the CDR3 DNA reads TGCGCCAGCAGCCCCCGACCCCTTAGAGTAGACAGCGTGGAGCAGTTCTTC.

The chain joins TRBV19 to TRBJ1-1; possibly TRBD1 for D (5 bases). Germline V gives CDR1 LNHDA, CDR2 SQIVND (reference sequence). This CDR3 region has 15 residues. Trimming stripped 0 bases from V and 9 bases from J, with 17 bases between. CDR3 nucleotide sequence: TGTGCCAGTAGTATAGAGGACACGCTAACGGAAAAAGCTTTCTTT. It codes for CASSIEDTLTEKAFF.

The chain carries TRBV10-1 and TRBJ2-1; 7 bases map to TRBD2. Germline V gene sequence: CDR1 WNHNN, CDR2 SYGVQD (reference sequence). V lost 4 bases and J lost 3; bases outside the gene matches: 6. The CDR3 runs 15 residues. CDR3 coding DNA: TGCGCCAGCAGTGCTAACCGGGACTACTACAATGAGCAGTTCTTC. Translation gives CASSANRDYYNEQFF.

CDR3: CSVKRPSTDTQYF. For the CDR3, the DNA is TGCAGCGTTAAAAGACCTAGCACAGATACGCAGTATTTT. The chain carries TRBV29-1 and TRBJ2-3; unclear D gene. The CDR3 sequence is 13 residues long. V was trimmed by 5 bases and J by 0 bases, leaving 9 bases between them. CDR1 SQVTM and CDR2 ANQGSEA come from the germline V gene.

The chain joins TRBV5-4 to TRBJ2-5, with D perhaps TRBD2 (5 bases). The CDR3 is 14 amino acids. The germline V and J ends were trimmed by 0 bases and 1 base, with 7 bases remaining between them. Germline values: CDR1 SGHNT, CDR2 YYREEE (reference sequence). CDR3: CASSLGGSQETQYF. CDR3 sequence (DNA): TGTGCCAGCAGCTTGGGTGGGAGCCAAGAGACCCAGTACTTC. Full variable domain (rest looked up from reference TRBV5-4 and TRBJ2-5): ETGVTQSPTHLIKTRGQQVTLRCSSQSGHNTVSWYQQALGQGPQFIFQYYREEENGRGNFPPRFSGLQFPNYSSELNVNALELDDSALYLCASSLGGSQETQYFGPGTRLLVL.

The chain combines TRBV5-1 with TRBJ2-5, with D perhaps matching TRBD1 (6 bases). This CDR3 is built from 14 residues. The germline gives CDR1 SGHRS, CDR2 YFSETQ. Deletions cut 4 bases from V and 5 bases from J, with 15 bases between. The chain's CDR3 is CASSTGQWIETQYF. CDR3 coding DNA: TGCGCCAGCAGCACCGGACAGTGGATCGAGACCCAGTACTTC.

The chain employs TRBV4-2 and TRBJ2-7; D unclear. The V end was cut by 1 base, the J end by 7 bases, with 8 bases between. The CDR3 extends over 12 amino acids. Germline V gene sequence: CDR1 LGHNA, CDR2 YNFKEQ. The CDR3: CASSQGRLEQYF. The CDR3 nucleotides read TGTGCCAGCAGCCAAGGACGCCTAGAGCAGTACTTC.

The chain recombines TRBV5-4 with TRBJ2-1, with D possibly matching TRBD1 (5 bases). Per germline, CDR1 SGHNT and CDR2 YYREEE (reference sequence). CDR3 size: 12 residues. V was trimmed by 4 bases and J by 6 bases, leaving 8 bases between them. The CDR3 here is CASSLDSNEQFF. CDR3 DNA: TGTGCCAGCAGCCTAGACAGCAATGAGCAGTTCTTC.

The chain uses TRBV9 and TRBJ2-3; tentative D call: TRBD1 (6 bases). There are 15 residues in the CDR3. V lost 0 bases and J 2 bases, leaving 10 bases between the germline ends. Germline loops: CDR1 SGDLS, CDR2 YYNGEE. The CDR3 DNA reads as TGTGCCAGCAGCGTAGACAGGGCGAACACAGATACGCAGTATTTT. Amino acid sequence: CASSVDRANTDTQYF.

V gene TRBV5-4 combines with J gene TRBJ2-3; D may be TRBD1 or TRBD2 (5 bases each). Germline CDR1 SGHNT, CDR2 YYREEE (reference sequence). The CDR3 consists of 16 residues. V lost 4 bases and J lost 3, with 18 bases in between. CDR3 region: CASSLRGLSKTDTQYF. CDR3 in DNA: TGTGCCAGCAGCCTTCGGGGCCTCTCTAAAACAGATACGCAGTATTTT. The whole variable domain, filled in from reference TRBV5-4 and TRBJ2-3, reads ETGVTQSPTHLIKTRGQQVTLRCSSQSGHNTVSWYQQALGQGPQFIFQYYREEENGRGNFPPRFSGLQFPNYSSELNVNALELDDSALYLCASSLRGLSKTDTQYFGPGTRLTVL.

V usage is TRBV2 and J usage is TRBJ2-7; 11 bases are shared with TRBD2. This CDR3 has 13 residues. J gave up 2 bases and V 10 bases, and 4 bases lay outside the gene matches. Germline V gene sequence: CDR1 SNHLY, CDR2 FYNNEI. CDR3: CATKGLAAYEQYF. In DNA form, the CDR3 reads TGTGCCACCAAGGGACTAGCGGCCTACGAGCAGTACTTC.

The rearrangement joins TRBV27 to TRBJ2-5; a weak D match, TRBD2 (7 bases). The J call is uncertain, as TRBJ2-7 better fits the DNA end. Per the germline V gene, CDR1 is MNHEY and CDR2 is SMNVEV (reference sequence). The length of the CDR3 is 15 residues. The CDR3 DNA reads TGTGCCAGCACAGCTTTTCCGGGGGGCACCTACGAGCAGTACTTC. This codes for CASTAFPGGTYEQYF.

This chain links TRBV2 with TRBJ1-6, with 9 nucleotides matching TRBD1. CDR1 is SNHLY and CDR2 is FYNNEI in the germline V gene. V lost 6 bases, J lost 10 bases, and 7 bases stayed unmatched. The CDR3 consists of 14 residues. CDR3 loop: CASSERQGGSPLHF. CDR3 coding DNA: TGTGCCAGCAGCGAAAGACAGGGGGGGTCACCCCTCCACTTT.

The chain combines TRBV7-9 with TRBJ2-7, with a tentative D call TRBD2 (6 bases). The germline CDR1 and CDR2 sequences are SEHNR and FQNEAQ (reference sequence). CDR3 length: 15 amino acids. Trimming removed 1 base at V and 0 bases at J, with 10 bases between. The CDR3 loop is CASSLGGGGSYEQYF. CDR3 DNA: TGTGCCAGCAGCTTAGGTGGGGGAGGCTCCTACGAGCAGTACTTC.